This TCR beta chain is drawn from a study of T-cell reconstitution after alpha-beta-depleted transplantation in children. For TCRbeta, the library was prepared with unique molecular identifiers. TCRdb independently ran MiXCR on the PCR reads; one entry per CDR3 protein. The sample gives a few hundred thousand distinct CDR3 sequences, 27% of which show up once; about 35% is in the top ten. CDR3 length: 17 amino acids. V was trimmed by 0 bases and J by 0 bases, leaving 12 bases between them. CDR1 MGHRA and CDR2 YSYEKL come from the germline V gene. Turning to this clonotype: Its antigen is unknown.

Findings and caveats of the study: Where some patients showed high TCRbeta diversity at day 60, it came from recipient T cells and thymic progenitors that had survived. At one year after transplant, newly produced T cells mostly accounted for T-cell counts and diversity. Several hundred rapidly expanded clones from non-depleted graft cells reportedly supplied alpha-beta T cells about two months post-transplant.

Sequenced material: PBMCs, taken before TCRalphabeta/CD19-depleted stem cell transplant. The TCR comes from a boy less than two years old with Wiskott-Aldrich syndrome, due to receive a stem cell transplant. The gene calls are TRBV4-1 and TRBJ2-1; D perhaps matches TRBD2 (5 bases). This CDR3 is CASSQDWQRYSYNEQFF. CDR3 coding DNA: TGCGCCAGCAGCCAAGATTGGCAGCGGTACTCCTACAATGAGCAGTTCTTC.